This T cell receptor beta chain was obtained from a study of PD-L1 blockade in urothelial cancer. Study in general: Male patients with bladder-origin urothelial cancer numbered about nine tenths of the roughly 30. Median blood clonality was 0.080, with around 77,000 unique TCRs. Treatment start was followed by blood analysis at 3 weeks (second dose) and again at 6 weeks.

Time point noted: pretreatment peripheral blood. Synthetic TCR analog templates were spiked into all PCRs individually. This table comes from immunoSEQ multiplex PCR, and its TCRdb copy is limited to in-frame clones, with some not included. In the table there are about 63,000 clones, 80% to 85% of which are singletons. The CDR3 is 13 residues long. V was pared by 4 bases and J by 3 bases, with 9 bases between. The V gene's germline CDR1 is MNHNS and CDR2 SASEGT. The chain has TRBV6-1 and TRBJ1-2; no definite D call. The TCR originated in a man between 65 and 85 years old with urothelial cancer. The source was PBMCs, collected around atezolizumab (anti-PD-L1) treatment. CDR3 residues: CASSVDIYYGYTF. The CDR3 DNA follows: TGTGCCAGCAGTGTTGACATTTACTATGGCTACACCTTC.